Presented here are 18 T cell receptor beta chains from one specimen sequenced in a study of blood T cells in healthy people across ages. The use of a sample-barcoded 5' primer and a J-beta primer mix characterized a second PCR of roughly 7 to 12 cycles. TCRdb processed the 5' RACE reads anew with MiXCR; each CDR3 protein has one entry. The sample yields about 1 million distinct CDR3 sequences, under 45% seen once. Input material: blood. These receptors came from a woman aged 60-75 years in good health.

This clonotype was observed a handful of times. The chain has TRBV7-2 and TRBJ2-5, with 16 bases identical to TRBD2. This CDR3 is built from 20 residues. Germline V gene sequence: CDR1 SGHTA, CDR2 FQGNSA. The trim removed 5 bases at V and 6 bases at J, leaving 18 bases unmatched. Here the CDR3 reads CASSDRKGPGLAGGPKTQYF. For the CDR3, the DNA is TGTGCCAGCAGCGATAGGAAGGGACCGGGACTAGCGGGAGGGCCGAAGACCCAGTACTTC.

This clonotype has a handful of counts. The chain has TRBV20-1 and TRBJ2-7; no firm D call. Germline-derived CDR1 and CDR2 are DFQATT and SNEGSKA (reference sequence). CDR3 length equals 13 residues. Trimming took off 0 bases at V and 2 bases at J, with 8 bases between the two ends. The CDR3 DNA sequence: TGCAGTGCTAGAGATACACTACCCTACGAGCAGTACTTC. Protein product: CSARDTLPYEQYF.

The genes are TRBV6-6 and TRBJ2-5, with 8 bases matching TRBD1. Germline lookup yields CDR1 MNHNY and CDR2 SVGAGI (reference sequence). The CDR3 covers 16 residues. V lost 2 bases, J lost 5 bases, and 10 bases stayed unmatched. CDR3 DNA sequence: TGTGCCAGCAGTTACGGCAGACAGGGGAACAGGGAGACCCAGTACTTC. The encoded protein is CASSYGRQGNRETQYF.

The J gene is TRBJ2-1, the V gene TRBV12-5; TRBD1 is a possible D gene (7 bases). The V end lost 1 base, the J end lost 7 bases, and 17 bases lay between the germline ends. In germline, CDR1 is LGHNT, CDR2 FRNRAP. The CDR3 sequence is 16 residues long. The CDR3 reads CASGLERAGGLNEQFF. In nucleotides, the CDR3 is TGTGCTAGTGGTTTGGAGCGGGCAGGGGGTTTGAATGAGCAGTTCTTC.

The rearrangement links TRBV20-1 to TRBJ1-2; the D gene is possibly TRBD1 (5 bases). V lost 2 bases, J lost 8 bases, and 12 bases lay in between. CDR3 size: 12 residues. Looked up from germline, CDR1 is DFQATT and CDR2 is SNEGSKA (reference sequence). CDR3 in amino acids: CSARPQGGGYTF. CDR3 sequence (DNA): TGCAGTGCTAGACCCCAGGGTGGCGGCTACACCTTC.

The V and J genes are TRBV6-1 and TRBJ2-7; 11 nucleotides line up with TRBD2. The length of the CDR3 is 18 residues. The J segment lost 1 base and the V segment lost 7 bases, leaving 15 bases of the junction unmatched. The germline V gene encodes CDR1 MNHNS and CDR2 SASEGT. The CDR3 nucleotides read TGTGCCAGCAACCCCGGGTGGGCTAGCGGGAGGAAGTCCTACGAGCAGTACTTC. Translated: CASNPGWASGRKSYEQYF.

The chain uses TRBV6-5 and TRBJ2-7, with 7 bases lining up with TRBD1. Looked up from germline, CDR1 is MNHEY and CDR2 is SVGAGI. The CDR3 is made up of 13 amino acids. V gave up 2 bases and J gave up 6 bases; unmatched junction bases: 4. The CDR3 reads CASSYRAGGEQYF. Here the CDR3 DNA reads TGTGCCAGCAGTTACAGGGCAGGGGGCGAGCAGTACTTC.

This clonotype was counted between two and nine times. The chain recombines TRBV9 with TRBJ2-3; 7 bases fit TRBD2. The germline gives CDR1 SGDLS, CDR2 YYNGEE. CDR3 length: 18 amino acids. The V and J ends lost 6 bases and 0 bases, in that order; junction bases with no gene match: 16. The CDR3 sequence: CASTSALAEADSTDTQYF. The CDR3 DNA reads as TGTGCCAGCACAAGTGCGCTAGCGGAGGCGGATAGCACAGATACGCAGTATTTT.

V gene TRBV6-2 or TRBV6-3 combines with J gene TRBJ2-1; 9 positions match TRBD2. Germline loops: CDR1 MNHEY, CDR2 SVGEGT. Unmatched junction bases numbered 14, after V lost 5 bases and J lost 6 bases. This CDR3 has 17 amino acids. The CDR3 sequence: CASSPWQMREGGNEQFF. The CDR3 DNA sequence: TGTGCCAGCAGTCCTTGGCAGATGCGGGAGGGGGGCAATGAGCAGTTCTTC.

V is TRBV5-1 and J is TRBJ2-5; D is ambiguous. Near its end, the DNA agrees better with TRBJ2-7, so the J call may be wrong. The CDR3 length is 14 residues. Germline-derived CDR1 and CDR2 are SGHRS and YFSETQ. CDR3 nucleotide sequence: TGCGCCAGCAGCTTGGGGGCGGCTGAGTCCGAGCAGTACTTC. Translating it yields CASSLGAAESEQYF.

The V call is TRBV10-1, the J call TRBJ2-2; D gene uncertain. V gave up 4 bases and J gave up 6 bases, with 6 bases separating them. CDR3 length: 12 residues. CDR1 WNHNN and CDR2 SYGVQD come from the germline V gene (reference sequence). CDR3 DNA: TGCGCCAGCAGTGGTGACTCCGGGGAGCTGTTTTTT. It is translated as CASSGDSGELFF.

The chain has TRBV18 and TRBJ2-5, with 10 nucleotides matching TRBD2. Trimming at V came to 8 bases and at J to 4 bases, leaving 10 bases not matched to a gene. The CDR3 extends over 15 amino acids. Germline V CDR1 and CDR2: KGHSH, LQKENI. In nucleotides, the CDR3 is TGTGCCAGCGAAAGCCTAGCGGGAGAGCTAGAGACCCAGTACTTC. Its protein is CASESLAGELETQYF.

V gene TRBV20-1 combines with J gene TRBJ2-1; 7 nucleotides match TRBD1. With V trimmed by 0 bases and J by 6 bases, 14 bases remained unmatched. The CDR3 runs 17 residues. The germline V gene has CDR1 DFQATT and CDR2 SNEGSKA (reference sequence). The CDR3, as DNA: TGCAGTGCTAGAGAGGGCCAGAGGACAGGTCGGGGCAATGAGCAGTTCTTC. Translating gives CSAREGQRTGRGNEQFF.

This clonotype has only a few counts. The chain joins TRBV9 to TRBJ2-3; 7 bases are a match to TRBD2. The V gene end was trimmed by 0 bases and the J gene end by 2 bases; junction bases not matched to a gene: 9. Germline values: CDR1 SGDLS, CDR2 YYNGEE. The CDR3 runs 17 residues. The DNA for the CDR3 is TGTGCCAGCAGCGTAGGGGAACTAGCGCGATACACAGATACGCAGTATTTT. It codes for CASSVGELARYTDTQYF.

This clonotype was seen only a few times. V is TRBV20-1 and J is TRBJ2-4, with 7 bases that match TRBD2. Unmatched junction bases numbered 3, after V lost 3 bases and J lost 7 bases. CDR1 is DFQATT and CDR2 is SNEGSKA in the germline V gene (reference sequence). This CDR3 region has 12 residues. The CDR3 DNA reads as TGCAGTGCTAGTCATAGCGGGAACATTCAGTACTTC. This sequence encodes CSASHSGNIQYF.

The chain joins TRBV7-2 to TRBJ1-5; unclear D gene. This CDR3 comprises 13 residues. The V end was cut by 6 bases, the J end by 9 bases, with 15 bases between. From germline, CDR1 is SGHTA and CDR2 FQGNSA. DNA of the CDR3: TGTGCCAGCAGTAGGGCAGCCGCCGCGCCCCAGCATTTT. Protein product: CASSRAAAAPQHF.

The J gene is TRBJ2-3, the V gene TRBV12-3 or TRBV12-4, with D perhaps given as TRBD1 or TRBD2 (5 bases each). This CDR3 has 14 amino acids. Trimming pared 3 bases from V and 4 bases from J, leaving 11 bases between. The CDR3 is CASSFEGSADTQYF. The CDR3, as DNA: TGTGCCAGCAGTTTTGAGGGGAGCGCAGATACGCAGTATTTT.

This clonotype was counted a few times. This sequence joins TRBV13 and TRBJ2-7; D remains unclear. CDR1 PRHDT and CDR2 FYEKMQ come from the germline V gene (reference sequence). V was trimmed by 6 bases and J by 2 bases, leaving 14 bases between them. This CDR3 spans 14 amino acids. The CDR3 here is CASSHNSGTYEQYF. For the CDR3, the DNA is TGTGCCAGCAGTCATAACTCAGGTACCTACGAGCAGTACTTC.